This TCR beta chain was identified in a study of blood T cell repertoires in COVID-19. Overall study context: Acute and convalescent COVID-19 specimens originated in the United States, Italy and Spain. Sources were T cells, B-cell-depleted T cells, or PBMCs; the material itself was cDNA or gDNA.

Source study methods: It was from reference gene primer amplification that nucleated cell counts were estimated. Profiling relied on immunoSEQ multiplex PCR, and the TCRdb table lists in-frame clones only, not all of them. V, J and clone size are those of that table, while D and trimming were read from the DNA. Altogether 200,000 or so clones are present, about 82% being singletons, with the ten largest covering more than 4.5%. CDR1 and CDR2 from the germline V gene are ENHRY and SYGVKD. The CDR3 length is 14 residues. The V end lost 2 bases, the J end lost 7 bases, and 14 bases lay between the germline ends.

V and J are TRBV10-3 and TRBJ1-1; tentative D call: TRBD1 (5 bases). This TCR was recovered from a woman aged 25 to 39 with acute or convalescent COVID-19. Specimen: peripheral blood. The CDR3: CAISERRGRFEAFF. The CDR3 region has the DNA TGTGCCATCAGTGAGAGGAGGGGAAGGTTTGAAGCTTTCTTT.